These T cell receptor beta chains were read from a single sample in a study of shared clonotypes between healthy human individuals. Method: immunoSEQ multiplex PCR; TCRdb's copy keeps in-frame clones and lacks some. The table includes about 2.5 million clones, 85% to 95% detected once. The sequenced material came from naive CD4+ T cells from PBMCs. The receptors stem from a man aged 18 to 29 in good health. Some clones in this sample may be carry-over from other donors' samples. CDR3s include the opening cysteine and the closing phenylalanine or tryptophan. A D gene is named only where the DNA matches it firmly. Size values are once, few and many counts, or a class for expanded clones, and some rows have none.

d_call: TRBD2
v_call: TRBV29-1
clone_size: -
j_call: TRBJ2-7
cdr3_aa: CSVEGTSGSYEQYF
cdr3_nt: TGCAGCGTTGAAGGGACTAGCGGAAGCTACGAGCAGTACTTC

d_call: -
v_call: TRBV9
clone_size: few
j_call: TRBJ1-2
cdr3_aa: CASSPYPYGYTF
cdr3_nt: TGTGCCAGCAGCCCCTACCCGTATGGCTACACCTTC

d_call: -
v_call: TRBV25-1
clone_size: -
j_call: TRBJ2-1
cdr3_aa: CASSGYNEQFF
cdr3_nt: TGTGCCAGCTCGGGCTACAATGAGCAGTTCTTC

d_call: -
v_call: TRBV6-1
clone_size: -
j_call: TRBJ1-2
cdr3_aa: CASSSGGRTYGYTF
cdr3_nt: TGTGCCAGCAGTTCCGGGGGAAGGACCTATGGCTACACCTTC

d_call: -
v_call: TRBV25-1
clone_size: -
j_call: TRBJ1-4
cdr3_aa: CASSEWTDTNEKLFF
cdr3_nt: TGTGCCAGCAGTGAATGGACCGACACTAATGAAAAACTGTTTTTT

d_call: -
v_call: TRBV14
clone_size: -
j_call: TRBJ2-7
cdr3_aa: CASSQEGADPALRLEAYEQYF
cdr3_nt: TGTGCCAGCAGCCAAGAGGGGGCGGATCCTGCCCTTCGCCTTGAGGCCTACGAGCAGTACTTC

d_call: TRBD2
v_call: TRBV28
clone_size: -
j_call: TRBJ2-1
cdr3_aa: CASSLASLAGTNEQFF
cdr3_nt: TGTGCCAGCAGTTTAGCTAGCCTAGCGGGGACTAATGAGCAGTTCTTC

d_call: -
v_call: TRBV11-2
clone_size: once
j_call: TRBJ1-2
cdr3_aa: CASSAVNYGYTF
cdr3_nt: TGTGCCAGCTCCGCAGTTAACTATGGCTACACCTTC

d_call: -
v_call: TRBV5-1
clone_size: -
j_call: TRBJ2-6
cdr3_aa: CASSPQTISGANVLTF
cdr3_nt: TGCGCCAGCAGCCCCCAAACAATCTCTGGGGCCAACGTCCTGACTTTC

d_call: -
v_call: TRBV5-1
clone_size: -
j_call: TRBJ1-5
cdr3_aa: CASSLTGPNQPQHF
cdr3_nt: TGCGCCAGCAGCTTGACAGGGCCCAATCAGCCCCAGCATTTT

d_call: -
v_call: TRBV21-1
clone_size: once
j_call: TRBJ2-7
cdr3_aa: CASSKRVGTWTYEQYF
cdr3_nt: TGTGCCAGCAGCAAAAGGGTGGGGACGTGGACCTACGAGCAGTACTTC

d_call: -
v_call: TRBV9
clone_size: -
j_call: TRBJ1-6
cdr3_aa: CASSSIGERSPLHF
cdr3_nt: TGTGCCAGCAGCTCGATTGGGGAACGGTCACCCCTCCACTTT

d_call: -
v_call: TRBV7-8
clone_size: -
j_call: TRBJ2-7
cdr3_aa: CASSLDFTVPLREQYF
cdr3_nt: TGTGCCAGCAGCTTAGATTTCACAGTTCCGCTTAGGGAGCAGTACTTC

d_call: -
v_call: TRBV5-1
clone_size: -
j_call: TRBJ2-1
cdr3_aa: CASSLGGPSSYNEQFF
cdr3_nt: TGCGCCAGCAGCTTGGGTGGCCCAAGCTCCTACAATGAGCAGTTCTTC

d_call: -
v_call: TRBV6-4
clone_size: -
j_call: TRBJ1-4
cdr3_aa: CASRQGRRTNEKLFF
cdr3_nt: TGTGCCAGCAGGCAGGGGAGGCGGACTAATGAAAAACTGTTTTTT